A single sample is the source of the 20 T cell receptor beta chains below, sequenced in a study of blood T cell repertoires in COVID-19. The method was immunoSEQ multiplex PCR; TCRdb's version includes in-frame clones alone and lacks a portion of them. Here the sample spans 140,000 to 150,000 clones, around 83% being singletons. Sequencing was performed on PBMCs or T cells enriched from blood (not recorded which). Receptors were obtained from a woman between 45 and 65 years old who had been exposed to COVID-19.

The rearrangement joins TRBV13 to TRBJ1-3, with D possibly TRBD1 on 5 matching bases. Germline V gives CDR1 PRHDT, CDR2 FYEKMQ (reference sequence). The CDR3 length is 15 residues. The V end was cut by 3 bases, the J end by 0 bases, with 9 bases between. The CDR3 nucleotides read TGTGCCAGCAGCTTCGCGACAGACTCTGGAAACACCATATATTTT. Its protein is CASSFATDSGNTIYF.

The chain employs TRBV7-2 and TRBJ1-5; D is ambiguous. V lost 1 base and J lost 3, with 10 bases in between. Germline V lookup: CDR1 SGHTA, CDR2 FQGNSA. The CDR3 consists of 15 residues. The CDR3 loop is CASSLGGGINQPQHF. For the CDR3, the DNA is TGTGCCAGCAGCTTAGGGGGAGGGATCAATCAGCCCCAGCATTTT.

The rearrangement uses TRBV19 and TRBJ1-5; 9 bases agree with TRBD1. Germline loops: CDR1 LNHDA, CDR2 SQIVND (reference sequence). The CDR3 is made up of 14 amino acids. Losses at the gene ends were 7 bases for V and 7 bases for J; bases not matched to a gene: 8. CDR3 residues: CASKGQGSEQPQHF. CDR3 nucleotide sequence: TGTGCCAGTAAAGGACAGGGGTCGGAGCAGCCCCAGCATTTT.

This clone was seen just once. The chain combines TRBV30 with TRBJ2-2; 10 nucleotides agree with TRBD2. With 3 bases clipped from V and 9 bases from J, the junction kept 7 bases outside the gene matches. The germline CDR1 and CDR2 sequences are GTSNPN and SVGIG (reference sequence). The CDR3 length is 14 residues. CDR3 bases: TGTGCCTGGAGCAGGAGCGGGAGGGGCAGGGAGCTGTTTTTT. Its protein product is CAWSRSGRGRELFF.

The genes are TRBV10-2 and TRBJ2-2, with TRBD2 matching 10 bases. The length of the CDR3 is 15 residues. Trimming at V came to 3 bases and at J to 8 bases, leaving 6 bases not matched to a gene. CDR1 and CDR2 from the germline V gene are WSHSY and SAAADI. The CDR3 DNA reads TGCGCCAGCAGTGAACTAGCGGGACGAACAGGGGAGCTGTTTTTT. It codes for CASSELAGRTGELFF.

This rearrangement joins TRBV6-5 to TRBJ2-5; tentatively, D is TRBD1 (5 bases). The CDR3 is made up of 15 amino acids. V was pared by 0 bases and J by 5 bases, with 13 bases between. Germline V gene lookup returns CDR1 MNHEY and CDR2 SVGAGI. CDR3 nucleotide sequence: TGTGCCAGCAGTTACTCGATGCAGGGCAGGGAGACCCAGTACTTC. Translating it yields CASSYSMQGRETQYF.

The V and J genes are TRBV4-3 and TRBJ1-1; 8 nucleotides line up with TRBD1. CDR1 LGHNA and CDR2 YSLEER come from the germline V gene. The CDR3 consists of 14 residues. V trimming: 4 bases; J trimming: 6 bases; junction bases outside the gene matches: 7. The chain's CDR3 is CASSLRTGIAEAFF. DNA for the CDR3: TGCGCCAGCAGCCTAAGGACAGGGATAGCTGAAGCTTTCTTT.

This clone was seen only a few times. The chain uses TRBV7-2 and TRBJ1-6; 8 bases map to TRBD1. The CDR3 loop spans 14 amino acids. CDR1 is SGHTA, CDR2 FQGNSA, per germline. V lost 5 bases, J lost 7 bases, and 4 bases stayed unmatched. The CDR3 spells CASSQGARNSPLHF. The CDR3 DNA reads TGTGCCAGCAGCCAGGGGGCGAGAAATTCACCCCTCCACTTT.

This CDR3 reads CAIMETGYEQYF. CDR3 sequence (DNA): TGTGCCATCATGGAGACAGGGTACGAGCAGTACTTC. V usage is TRBV10-3 and J usage is TRBJ2-7; TRBD1 matches at 7 bases. CDR3 size: 12 residues. V dropped 7 bases and J dropped 4; count of bases not matched to a gene: 4. Germline V gene sequence: CDR1 ENHRY, CDR2 SYGVKD.

The chain couples TRBV7-9 to TRBJ1-4; TRBD1 matches at 7 bases. Trimming cost V 5 bases and J 8 bases; bases outside gene matches: 2. The CDR3 contains 12 residues. In germline, CDR1 is SEHNR, CDR2 FQNEAQ (reference sequence). CDR3 loop: CASSTQGEKLFF. As DNA, the CDR3 is TGTGCCAGCAGCACACAGGGGGAAAAACTGTTTTTT. Filled out from reference TRBV7-9 and TRBJ1-4, the complete variable domain reads DTGVSQNPRHKITKRGQNVTFRCDPISEHNRLYWYRQTLGQGPEFLTYFQNEAQLEKSRLLSDRFSAERPKGSFSTLEIQRTEQGDSAMYLCASSTQGEKLFFGSGTQLSVL.

V gene TRBV15 combines with J gene TRBJ2-6; D is possibly TRBD2 (7 bases). V lost 7 bases and J 4 bases, leaving 14 bases between the germline ends. The CDR3 has 15 residues. From germline, CDR1 is LNHNV and CDR2 YYDKDF (reference sequence). CDR3 nucleotide sequence: TGTGCCACCATCCCCGGGGGGCCGGGGGCCAACGTCCTGACTTTC. It encodes CATIPGGPGANVLTF.

This rearrangement joins TRBV11-2 to TRBJ1-6; unclear D gene. V lost 0 bases, J lost 3 bases, and 6 bases lay in between. This CDR3 spans 15 amino acids. Germline CDR1 and CDR2: SGHAT and FQNNGV. CDR3 sequence: CASSLDRNYNSPLHF. CDR3 DNA sequence: TGTGCCAGCAGCTTAGACAGAAACTATAATTCACCCCTCCACTTT.

The genes are TRBV9 and TRBJ1-3; TRBD1 matches 9 bases. The CDR3 loop spans 15 amino acids. Unmatched junction bases numbered 6, after V lost 4 bases and J lost 4 bases. CDR1 SGDLS and CDR2 YYNGEE come from the germline V gene. CDR3 DNA: TGTGCCAGCAGCTCACGGACAGGGGCCGGAAACACCATATATTTT. Protein sequence: CASSSRTGAGNTIYF.

This clone turned up a few times. With a much larger clone just one base away, this may be a read error. This sample also contains other DNA sequences that code for the same CDR3. V usage is TRBV3-1 (or the pseudogene TRBV3-2) and J usage is TRBJ1-5; D not certain. The germline V gene has CDR1 LGHDT and CDR2 YNNKEL (reference sequence). The CDR3 extends over 13 amino acids. Trimming left V 3 bases short and J 3 bases short, with 6 bases between. CDR3 residues: CASSQADNQPQHF. CDR3 DNA: TGTGCCAGCAGCCAGGCCGACAATCAGCCCCAGCATTTT.

The chain is built from TRBV15 and TRBJ1-6, with 7 positions matching TRBD1. This CDR3 comprises 15 residues. CDR1 and CDR2 (germline): LNHNV, YYDKDF (reference sequence). V shed 3 bases, J shed 6 bases, and the junction held 5 bases outside the gene matches. The CDR3 DNA reads TGTGCCACCAGCAGTCGGGACAGCTCTAATTCACCCCTCCACTTT. As protein: CATSSRDSSNSPLHF. Full variable domain (remainder filled in from reference TRBV15 and TRBJ1-6): DAMVIQNPRYQVTQFGKPVTLSCSQTLNHNVMYWYQQKSSQAPKLLFHYYDKDFNNEADTPDNFQSRRPNTSFCFLDIRSPGLGDTAMYLCATSSRDSSNSPLHFGNGTRLTVT.

The chain recombines TRBV4-2 with TRBJ2-7; 13 positions agree with TRBD2. V dropped 4 bases and J dropped 0; count of bases not matched to a gene: 9. Germline CDR1 and CDR2: LGHNA and YNFKEQ. The CDR3 has 18 residues. CDR3 bases: TGTGCCAGCAGCCTCTCATACCGGACTAGCGGGAGCTCCTACGAGCAGTACTTC. It encodes CASSLSYRTSGSSYEQYF.

V is TRBV2 and J is TRBJ1-1; 7 bases line up with TRBD1. The germline CDR1 and CDR2 sequences are SNHLY and FYNNEI. This CDR3 is built from 13 residues. The ends lost 8 bases at V and 2 bases at J; junction bases unmatched: 5. CDR3 residues: CASGTADNTEAFF. CDR3 coding DNA: TGTGCCAGCGGGACAGCAGACAACACTGAAGCTTTCTTT.

The CDR3 DNA sequence: TGTGCCAGCAGCGCCTCGGACAGGAGCAACTATGGCTACACCTTC. This sequence encodes CASSASDRSNYGYTF. The chain carries TRBV13 and TRBJ1-2, with 7 bases matching TRBD1. Germline V gene data show CDR1 as PRHDT and CDR2 as FYEKMQ (reference sequence). CDR3 length equals 15 residues. J was trimmed by 2 bases and V by 5 bases; bases with no gene match: 8.

The genes are TRBV9 and TRBJ2-7; tentative D call: TRBD2 (5 bases). CDR1 is SGDLS, CDR2 YYNGEE, per germline. This CDR3 region has 13 residues. V lost 3 bases to trimming and J lost 4 bases, with 11 bases between them. The CDR3 coding sequence is TGTGCCAGCAGCGCCGGAGGCCATTACGAGCAGTACTTC. Translation gives CASSAGGHYEQYF.

This clone has only a few counts. The rearrangement links TRBV7-2 to TRBJ2-2; TRBD2 aligns across 8 bases. CDR3 length: 17 residues. CDR1 is SGHTA, CDR2 FQGNSA, per germline. The ends lost 0 bases at V and 5 bases at J; junction bases unmatched: 8. The CDR3 bases are TGTGCCAGCAGCTTAGCCTTTAGCGGGGTGAGGACCGGGGAGCTGTTTTTT. Translated: CASSLAFSGVRTGELFF.